Listed below are T cell receptor beta chains from one sample, sequenced in a study of CD8+ T cells in alopecia areata. The method was immunoSEQ multiplex PCR; TCRdb's version includes in-frame clones alone and lacks a portion of them. The data show 110,000 to 150,000 clones, about 60% seen once. The sequenced sample was CD4+ T cells sorted from blood, obtained at week 0. These receptors were obtained from a human donor with alopecia areata. Both conserved end residues are part of each CDR3. Fields, in order: CDR3 DNA, CDR3 protein, CDR3 length, J gene, clone size, V gene, D gene. D genes are given only for firm matches. A row's size may be missing; if present it is once, few, many or a size class.

cdr3_nt: TGCGCCAGCAGTGAGGGTGAGTCGAGAAGGGACACTGAAGCTTTCTTT
cdr3_aa: CASSEGESRRDTEAFF
cdr3_length: 16
j_call: TRBJ1-1
clone_size: .
v_call: TRBV10-2
d_call: .

cdr3_nt: TGTGCCAGCAGTTCCTTTGGGGGGGTGAGCAATCAGCCCCAGCATTTT
cdr3_aa: CASSSFGGVSNQPQHF
cdr3_length: 16
j_call: TRBJ1-5
clone_size: .
v_call: TRBV27
d_call: .

cdr3_nt: TGTGCCAGCAGTCAACGACAACCCGATCAGCCCCAGCATTTT
cdr3_aa: CASSQRQPDQPQHF
cdr3_length: 14
j_call: TRBJ1-5
clone_size: .
v_call: TRBV27
d_call: .

cdr3_nt: TGTGCCAGCGCCTTCAGGGGGAACTATGGCTACACCTTC
cdr3_aa: CASAFRGNYGYTF
cdr3_length: 13
j_call: TRBJ1-2
clone_size: .
v_call: TRBV27
d_call: TRBD1

cdr3_nt: TGCAGCGTTGGGGTTACGGGGGTCAGAGAGACCCAGTACTTC
cdr3_aa: CSVGVTGVRETQYF
cdr3_length: 14
j_call: TRBJ2-5
clone_size: .
v_call: TRBV29-1
d_call: .

cdr3_nt: TGTGCCAGCAGCTGGGACAGCTCAGATTCACCCCTCCACTTT
cdr3_aa: CASSWDSSDSPLHF
cdr3_length: 14
j_call: TRBJ1-6
clone_size: .
v_call: TRBV11-2
d_call: TRBD1

cdr3_nt: TGCAGCGCCGGGGTAAGGGTATTGGGCACTGAAGCTTTCTTT
cdr3_aa: CSAGVRVLGTEAFF
cdr3_length: 14
j_call: TRBJ1-1
clone_size: .
v_call: TRBV29-1
d_call: .

cdr3_nt: TGCAGCGCTGGGGGCAACACAGATACGCAGTATTTT
cdr3_aa: CSAGGNTDTQYF
cdr3_length: 12
j_call: TRBJ2-3
clone_size: few
v_call: TRBV29-1
d_call: .

cdr3_nt: TGTGCCTGGAATGGCAGGGGATACGAGCAGTACTTC
cdr3_aa: CAWNGRGYEQYF
cdr3_length: 12
j_call: TRBJ2-7
clone_size: few
v_call: TRBV30
d_call: .

cdr3_nt: TGTGCCAGCAGTACCACCCTAGGCAGGGGTAACTATGGCTACACCTTC
cdr3_aa: CASSTTLGRGNYGYTF
cdr3_length: 16
j_call: TRBJ1-2
clone_size: .
v_call: TRBV25-1
d_call: .

cdr3_nt: TGTGCCAGCAGCACCCAGGGAAGTGGGAATCAGCCCCAGCATTTT
cdr3_aa: CASSTQGSGNQPQHF
cdr3_length: 15
j_call: TRBJ1-5
clone_size: .
v_call: TRBV7-2
d_call: .

cdr3_nt: TGTGCCACCAGCAGAGACAGATACATTCAGTACTTC
cdr3_aa: CATSRDRYIQYF
cdr3_length: 12
j_call: TRBJ2-4
clone_size: .
v_call: TRBV15
d_call: .

cdr3_nt: TGTGCCAGCAGCCCCGGGGACTTACGGAGGACGCAGTATTTT
cdr3_aa: CASSPGDLRRTQYF
cdr3_length: 14
j_call: TRBJ2-3
clone_size: .
v_call: TRBV9
d_call: .

cdr3_nt: TGTGCCAGCAGCTTTCTCGGGGGGGCTCCCTACAATGAGCAGTTCTTC
cdr3_aa: CASSFLGGAPYNEQFF
cdr3_length: 16
j_call: TRBJ2-1
clone_size: .
v_call: TRBV7-9
d_call: TRBD2